The clone carrying this T cell receptor (beta chain) was observed a handful of times. Antigen unknown. Semi-nested PCR with Nested Universal Primer A followed constant-region reverse priming of full-length variable regions. Each CDR3 protein gets one entry after TCRdb re-called the 5' RACE reads with MiXCR. In the table there are 55,000 to 80,000 distinct CDR3 sequences, 22% of which are singletons. The study's findings and limits: Tumor-infiltrating Treg TCR alpha and beta sequences overlapped most with tumor naive CD4+ T cells, then blood naive. In terms of TCR gene usage, tumor memory CD4+ T cells clustered together with blood and lymph node memory CD4+ cells, as well as with lymph node naive CD4+ cells. Larger-cohort validation covered only one TCR beta V-J rearrangement.

With 4 bases clipped from V and 4 bases from J, the junction kept 9 bases outside the gene matches. There are 15 residues in the CDR3. CDR1 and CDR2 (germline): MGHRA, YSYEKL. The chain has TRBV4-1 and TRBJ1-2, with 7 bases lining up with TRBD1. The sequenced sample consisted of memory CD4+ T cells sorted from a lymph node. Subset defined: memory CD4+ T cells, CD4+CD45RO+CD25-. The sequence derives from a female donor with breast cancer. The CDR3 spells CASSPRQGASYGYTF. The CDR3 DNA follows: TGCGCCAGCAGCCCCAGACAGGGAGCAAGCTATGGCTACACCTTC.